The source of this T cell receptor beta chain is a study of T cell responses to AZD1222 COVID-19 vaccine. Study-level results: Reportedly, nearly half of unique spike TCRs recognized epitopes outside B.1.351/B.1.1.7 mutations. Vaccine-associated CD4 TCRs ranged over spike, dominating at 160-218 and 743-854. The donors showed a predominance of white British ancestry and of females, with possible underestimation of clonal diversity.

With respect to this clone: Its antigen remains unknown.

Data came from immunoSEQ multiplex PCR; TCRdb stores just in-frame clones and leaves some out. The sample lists 150,000 or so clones, roughly 90% occurring once. Trimming left V 5 bases short and J 3 bases short, with 6 bases between. The CDR3 consists of 11 residues. Germline V gives CDR1 SQVTM, CDR2 ANQGSEA. The clonotype originates from an adult who received the AZD1222 COVID-19 vaccine. The sample was peripheral blood, taken 28 days after the second AZD1222 dose. The V call is TRBV29-1, the J call TRBJ2-3; D is uncertain. The CDR3 DNA sequence: TGCAGCGTTAAACATACAGATACGCAGTATTTT. It codes for CSVKHTDTQYF.